This entry lists 6 T cell receptor beta chains sequenced from one sample in a study of beta chain features in type 1 diabetes. Investigators reverse transcribed all isolated RNA, so they sequenced expressed TCRB transcripts. Data came from immunoSEQ multiplex PCR; TCRdb stores just in-frame clones and leaves some out. This table has 350,000 to 400,000 clones, over 13% appearing once. Sequencing was done on a sample of naive CD4+ T cells from blood. These receptor sequences come from a woman between 18 and 30 years old in good health.

This clone was counted a few times. V and J are TRBV28 and TRBJ2-5; the match to TRBD2 covers 10 bases. CDR1 and CDR2 from the germline V gene are MDHEN and SYDVKM. Unmatched junction bases numbered 8, after V lost 5 bases and J lost 5 bases. CDR3 length: 15 residues. The CDR3 sequence: CASSGLAGGWETQYF. CDR3 nucleotide sequence: TGTGCCAGCAGTGGGTTAGCGGGAGGCTGGGAGACCCAGTACTTC.

This clone has a handful of counts. V and J are TRBV7-9 and TRBJ2-1; the D is unclear. The CDR3 extends over 11 amino acids. Germline V gene data show CDR1 as SEHNR and CDR2 as FQNEAQ (reference sequence). V was shortened by 1 base and J by 13 bases, with 8 bases between the two germline ends. CDR3 coding DNA: TGTGCCAGCAGCTTAGAAGAGCTTCAGTTCTTC. Its translation is CASSLEELQFF.

This chain uses TRBV29-1 with TRBJ2-3, with 8 bases that match TRBD1. This CDR3 contains 14 residues. V lost 3 bases and J lost 3; bases outside the gene matches: 5. CDR1 is SQVTM, CDR2 ANQGSEA, per germline. The chain's CDR3 is CSVEVQGATDTQYF. The CDR3 DNA reads TGCAGCGTTGAGGTGCAGGGGGCTACAGATACGCAGTATTTT.

The chain joins TRBV27 to TRBJ2-5; 12 nucleotides line up with TRBD1. V lost 5 bases to trimming and J lost 5 bases; unmatched junction nucleotides: 6. CDR1 MNHEY and CDR2 SMNVEV come from the germline V gene (reference sequence). CDR3 length: 15 residues. The CDR3 protein is CASSRGTGGWETQYF. The CDR3 bases are TGTGCCAGCAGTCGCGGGACAGGGGGCTGGGAGACCCAGTACTTC.

Only a few counts were recorded for this clone. The chain employs TRBV28 and TRBJ2-5; D is undetermined. The CDR3 contains 12 residues. Germline CDR1 reads MDHEN; CDR2 reads SYDVKM. The germline V and J ends were trimmed by 1 base and 3 bases, with 3 bases remaining between them. The CDR3 bases are TGTGCCAGCAGTTTATATAAAGAGACCCAGTACTTC. It yields the protein CASSLYKETQYF.

This clone was recorded a few times. The V and J genes are TRBV4-1 and TRBJ1-1; D possibly corresponds to TRBD1 (6 bases). Germline CDR1 MGHRA, CDR2 YSYEKL. V lost 2 bases and J lost 4, with 14 bases in between. The CDR3 is 15 amino acids. CDR3 sequence: CASSQPFDRPTEAFF. In DNA form, the CDR3 reads TGCGCCAGCAGCCAACCATTCGACAGGCCCACTGAAGCTTTCTTT.